These 13 T cell receptor beta chains were all obtained from the same sample, sequenced in a study of CD8 T cells in cerebrospinal fluid in Alzheimer's disease. For each CDR3 protein, TCRdb gives one entry from its re-call of the 10x single-cell sequencing reads, without DNA. Its listing shows 1,000 or so distinct CDR3 sequences. The specimen was cerebrospinal fluid. The receptors were sampled from a human donor in good health.

By frequency, this clonotype registers medium-sized (0.01 to 0.1%). V gene TRBV6-5 combines with J gene TRBJ2-2; as DNA is missing, the TRBD2 call by TCRdb cannot be tested. This CDR3 spans 16 amino acids. Germline-derived CDR1 and CDR2 are MNHEY and SVGAGI. The CDR3 is CASGRRNFQSAGELFF.

By frequency, this clonotype registers medium-sized. CDR3 residues: CASSYSNSWGQHEQYF. This chain uses TRBV6-5 with TRBJ2-7; the D call from TCRdb, TRBD1, cannot be confirmed without DNA. In germline, CDR1 is MNHEY, CDR2 SVGAGI. CDR3 length: 16 amino acids.

This clonotype is classed as medium-sized by frequency. The rearrangement uses TRBV14 and TRBJ1-1. CDR1 and CDR2 from the germline V gene are SGHDN and FVKESK. The CDR3 length is 13 residues. The CDR3 reads CASSQDVVTEAFF.

Its frequency marks this clonotype as medium-sized. This rearrangement joins TRBV6-1 to TRBJ1-3; without DNA, the TCRdb call of TRBD1 cannot be checked. Germline V gene data show CDR1 as MNHNS and CDR2 as SASEGT. The CDR3 is 16 residues long. CDR3 sequence reads: CASSERATVDGNTIYF.

This clonotype shows up as medium-sized by frequency. The chain combines TRBV4-2 with TRBJ2-7; TCRdb indicates TRBD1, and absent DNA this call remains unverified. Per the germline V gene, CDR1 is LGHNA and CDR2 is YNFKEQ. The CDR3 sequence is 16 residues long. The CDR3 region is CASSHPQQRSNYEQYF.

This clonotype is classed as medium-sized (0.01 to 0.1%) by frequency. V is TRBV5-1 and J is TRBJ2-2; TCRdb gives TRBD1 as the D gene, but with no DNA this cannot be confirmed. CDR1 is SGHRS and CDR2 is YFSETQ in the germline V gene. This CDR3 spans 18 amino acids. CDR3 sequence: CASSTFGTGLGNTGELFF.

Its frequency marks this clonotype as large. V gene TRBV7-9 combines with J gene TRBJ2-2; TCRdb designates TRBD1, a call that cannot be tested without DNA. The germline V gene has CDR1 SEHNR and CDR2 FQNEAQ (reference sequence). The CDR3 length is 15 residues. The CDR3 here is CATQPYLGDTGELFF.

This clonotype is classed as medium-sized by frequency. CDR3 residues: CASSIDLGGHSYNEQFF. This rearrangement joins TRBV19 to TRBJ2-1; lacking DNA, the TRBD1 call made by TCRdb goes unchecked. This CDR3 region has 17 residues. CDR1 and CDR2 from the germline V gene are LNHDA and SQIVND (reference sequence).

According to its frequency, this clonotype is medium-sized. J is TRBJ2-2 and V is TRBV7-2; TCRdb names TRBD2, which stays unverified in the absence of DNA. Germline CDR1 and CDR2: SGHTA and FQGNSA. The CDR3 spans 19 residues. The CDR3 is CASSLIPTSGGANTGELFF.

This clonotype ranks as medium-sized (0.01 to 0.1%) in terms of frequency. The V gene is TRBV7-9, the J gene TRBJ2-5; TCRdb's D call of TRBD1 is untestable without DNA. Germline V gives CDR1 SEHNR, CDR2 FQNEAQ (reference sequence). This CDR3 is built from 13 residues. CDR3 residues: CASSLAWQGTQYF.

Judged by frequency, this clonotype is medium-sized. The chain employs TRBV11-2 and TRBJ2-3; no DNA is available, so the TRBD2 call from TCRdb remains unchecked. Germline V gives CDR1 SGHAT, CDR2 FQNNGV. This CDR3 is built from 15 residues. CDR3 sequence: CASSLLAGGTDTQYF.

By frequency, this clonotype is medium-sized (0.01 to 0.1%). The rearrangement links TRBV7-6 to TRBJ2-7; no DNA is available, so the TRBD1 call from TCRdb remains unchecked. Germline values: CDR1 SGHVS, CDR2 FNYEAQ. This CDR3 contains 15 residues. The CDR3 is CASSLGTRGTYEQYF.

Its frequency marks this clonotype as large. This chain uses TRBV4-3 with TRBJ1-6. The CDR3 loop spans 16 amino acids. Germline V gene sequence: CDR1 LGHNA, CDR2 YSLEER. The CDR3 region is CASSQDPAAFNSPLHF.